These 25 T cell receptor beta chains were sequenced from one sample in a study of T cells after yellow fever vaccination. TCRdb re-analysed the 5' RACE reads in MiXCR, keeping a single row per CDR3 protein. Of 500,000 to 650,000 distinct CDR3 sequences in the sample, 17% were seen once. Here the sequenced sample was PBMCs, taken roughly 5 days after the first yellow fever vaccination. The source is a man between 18 and 35 years old who received the YFV17D yellow fever vaccine.

This clonotype was picked up a small number of times. The chain couples TRBV6-2 or TRBV6-3 to TRBJ2-7; D assignment may be TRBD1 or TRBD2 (5 bases each). There are 14 residues in the CDR3. Deletions cut 7 bases from V and 2 bases from J, with 15 bases between. Germline assignment: CDR1 MNHEY and CDR2 SVGEGT. The CDR3 sequence is CASTLGRATYEQYF. The CDR3 coding sequence is TGTGCCAGCACCCTGGGACGGGCGACCTACGAGCAGTACTTC.

The gene calls are TRBV7-2 and TRBJ2-7; TRBD1 agrees at 7 bases. The V and J ends lost 7 bases and 1 base, in that order; junction bases with no gene match: 10. The CDR3 contains 15 residues. Per germline, CDR1 SGHTA and CDR2 FQGNSA. CDR3 in amino acids: CASTEGAGPSYEQYV. As DNA, the CDR3 is TGTGCCAGCACCGAGGGGGCAGGCCCATCCTACGAGCAGTACGTC.

The chain couples TRBV11-2 to TRBJ2-1; 7 nucleotides match TRBD1. The CDR3 has 15 residues. Germline CDR1 reads SGHAT; CDR2 reads FQNNGV. V lost 2 bases, J lost 8 bases, and 9 bases stayed unmatched. CDR3 sequence: CASSLLTGQLYEQFF. CDR3 DNA: TGTGCCAGCAGCTTATTGACGGGACAGTTATATGAGCAGTTCTTC.

The chain couples TRBV4-1 to TRBJ2-7; D possibly matches TRBD1 or TRBD2 (7 bases each). V lost 3 bases to trimming and J lost 7 bases, with 13 bases between them. Germline V gives CDR1 MGHRA, CDR2 YSYEKL. The CDR3 runs 13 residues. The CDR3 spells CASSQSQGGEQYF. For the CDR3, the DNA is TGCGCCAGCAGCCAGAGCCAGGGGGGGGAGCAGTACTTC.

The chain recombines TRBV20-1 with TRBJ2-5; D is unresolved. CDR1 DFQATT and CDR2 SNEGSKA come from the germline V gene (reference sequence). V dropped 0 bases and J dropped 5 bases, with 13 bases sitting between them. The CDR3 runs 14 residues. This CDR3 reads CSARDGRLRETQYF. The CDR3 DNA sequence: TGCAGTGCTAGAGACGGCAGGCTTCGTGAGACCCAGTACTTC.

This clonotype was seen a few times. V gene TRBV2 combines with J gene TRBJ2-7; either TRBD1 or TRBD2 may fit D (6 bases each). This CDR3 region has 11 residues. Germline lookup yields CDR1 SNHLY and CDR2 FYNNEI. For the CDR3, the DNA is TGTGCCAGCAGTGTCCGGGGGCCGCAGTTCGTC. Encoded protein: CASSVRGPQFV.

This clonotype showed up just a few times. The CDR3 nucleotides are TGTGCCAGCAGCTTAGGAGTTCCAGGCGCGGGCTACGAGCAGTACTTC. Protein sequence: CASSLGVPGAGYEQYF. The chain recombines TRBV11-2 with TRBJ2-7; a weak D match, TRBD2 (5 bases). This CDR3 has 16 amino acids. The germline gives CDR1 SGHAT, CDR2 FQNNGV. Trimming took off 1 base at V and 3 bases at J, with 16 bases between the two ends.

The V call is TRBV28, the J call TRBJ2-7; D gene ambiguous. Germline lookup yields CDR1 MDHEN and CDR2 SYDVKM. The V end was cut by 6 bases, the J end by 6 bases, with 12 bases between. CDR3 size: 12 residues. The CDR3 here is CASRKGTLEQYV. DNA of the CDR3: TGTGCCAGCAGAAAGGGCACGCTCGAGCAGTACGTC.

This clonotype has only a few counts. The rearrangement uses TRBV20-1 and TRBJ2-5; perhaps TRBD2 as D (5 bases). Germline CDR1 reads DFQATT; CDR2 reads SNEGSKA (reference sequence). Trimming left V 3 bases short and J 1 base short, with 12 bases between. The CDR3 is made up of 14 amino acids. The CDR3 here is CSASLRAAQETQYF. CDR3 coding DNA: TGCAGTGCTAGTTTGCGGGCCGCCCAAGAGACCCAGTACTTC.

This clonotype appeared a few times. This chain uses TRBV29-1 with TRBJ1-1; D not certain. V dropped 4 bases and J dropped 0 bases, with 15 bases sitting between them. In germline, CDR1 is SQVTM, CDR2 ANQGSEA. The length of the CDR3 is 15 residues. The CDR3 nucleotides are TGCAGCGTTGCTGTCGACACATACATGAACACTGAAGCTTTCTTT. Its protein product is CSVAVDTYMNTEAFF.

The V and J genes are TRBV5-4 and TRBJ2-7, with 10 bases that match TRBD1. The length of the CDR3 is 16 residues. Germline CDR1 reads SGHNT; CDR2 reads YYREEE (reference sequence). Trimming cost V 4 bases and J 2 bases; bases outside gene matches: 9. The CDR3 DNA reads TGTGCCAGCAGCCCGGCCCCGGGACAGGGGCCCTACGAGCAGTACTTC. It encodes CASSPAPGQGPYEQYF.

The chain uses TRBV18 and TRBJ1-6; TRBD1 is a possible D gene (5 bases). The CDR3 contains 16 residues. Per the germline V gene, CDR1 is KGHSH and CDR2 is LQKENI. V dropped 4 bases and J dropped 8 bases, with 18 bases sitting between them. The CDR3 DNA follows: TGTGCCAGCTCACAGGGTATAGGGGCTGAGGATTCACCCCTCCACTTT. Protein: CASSQGIGAEDSPLHF.

CDR3 sequence: CASSLPHPYEQFF. In nucleotides, the CDR3 is TGTGCCAGCAGTTTACCACACCCCTATGAGCAGTTCTTC. The chain joins TRBV28 to TRBJ2-1; no reliable D call. This CDR3 is built from 13 residues. From germline, CDR1 is MDHEN and CDR2 SYDVKM. V was pared by 2 bases and J by 8 bases, with 10 bases between.

The chain joins TRBV6-2 or TRBV6-3 to TRBJ1-1; no firm D call. Between the trimmed V and J ends, which lost 6 bases and 4 bases, there was a span of 15 bases. CDR3 length: 14 residues. The germline V gene has CDR1 MNHEY and CDR2 SVGEGT. CDR3 residues: CASSDLREGTEAFF. The CDR3, as DNA: TGTGCCAGCAGCGACCTTAGGGAGGGCACTGAAGCTTTCTTT.

The sample holds one count of this clonotype. This rearrangement joins TRBV2 to TRBJ1-5, with D uncertain. Germline V gene data show CDR1 as SNHLY and CDR2 as FYNNEI. The CDR3 extends over 16 amino acids. Trimming took off 1 base at V and 6 bases at J, with 16 bases between the two ends. The DNA of the CDR3 is TGTGCCAGCAGTGAAGTCGGGCCTCGTGCAGGTCAGCCCCAGCATTTT. Protein: CASSEVGPRAGQPQHF.

This rearrangement joins TRBV7-6 to TRBJ2-7, with 10 bases lining up with TRBD1. This CDR3 region has 15 residues. CDR1 SGHVS and CDR2 FNYEAQ come from the germline V gene. V dropped 5 bases and J dropped 4; count of bases not matched to a gene: 8. CDR3: CASSSPGQGLYEQYF. CDR3 nucleotide sequence: TGTGCCAGCAGCAGTCCGGGACAGGGGTTGTACGAGCAGTACTTC.

The J gene is TRBJ2-3, the V gene TRBV10-3; 8 bases fit TRBD2. The trim removed 0 bases at V and 2 bases at J, leaving 7 bases unmatched. Germline-derived CDR1 and CDR2 are ENHRY and SYGVKD. The CDR3 contains 17 residues. The CDR3, as DNA: TGTGCCATCAGTGAGTCGACGGGGGGGCAGTCCACAGATACGCAGTATTTT. As protein: CAISESTGGQSTDTQYF.

This chain connects TRBV29-1 to TRBJ1-1; a possible D gene is TRBD1 (6 bases). In germline, CDR1 is SQVTM, CDR2 ANQGSEA. V was pared by 4 bases and J by 10 bases, with 19 bases between. CDR3 length: 13 residues. Here the CDR3 DNA reads TGCAGCGTTGGGGACACGCTGGGAGGGGGAGCTTTCTTT. It yields the protein CSVGDTLGGGAFF.

For the CDR3, the DNA is TGCGCCAGCAGTGAGTCGTGGGGGTATAGCTCTGGGGCCAACGTCCTGACTTTC. It yields the protein CASSESWGYSSGANVLTF. This sequence joins TRBV10-2 and TRBJ2-6; the D call may be TRBD1 or TRBD2 (5 bases each). Trimming left V 0 bases short and J 0 bases short, with 12 bases between. Germline-derived CDR1 and CDR2 are WSHSY and SAAADI. This CDR3 region has 18 residues.

The V gene is TRBV24-1, the J gene TRBJ2-3, with 7 bases matching TRBD1. The CDR3 is 17 residues long. The germline gives CDR1 KGHDR, CDR2 SFDVKD. V dropped 1 base and J dropped 2; count of bases not matched to a gene: 8. The CDR3 loop is CATSDFDRVTFTDTQYF. CDR3 bases: TGTGCCACCAGTGATTTCGACAGGGTCACTTTCACAGATACGCAGTATTTT.

This clonotype came up a few times. The chain recombines TRBV20-1 with TRBJ2-4; 9 bases align to TRBD2. There are 13 residues in the CDR3. Trimming cost V 0 bases and J 12 bases; bases outside gene matches: 6. CDR1 and CDR2 (germline): DFQATT, SNEGSKA (reference sequence). The CDR3 region is CSARDQRGAHQYF. The CDR3 DNA reads TGCAGTGCTAGAGATCAGCGGGGGGCGCATCAGTACTTC.

This clonotype was detected only a few times. The chain recombines TRBV7-2 with TRBJ1-6; tentative D call: TRBD1 (6 bases). Looked up from germline, CDR1 is SGHTA and CDR2 is FQGNSA. V gave up 2 bases and J gave up 6 bases, with 17 bases separating them. The CDR3 has 17 amino acids. Written as DNA, the CDR3 is TGTGCCAGCAGCTTAAAGGGAGGGGGGCAGGGTAATTCACCCCTCCACTTT. This sequence encodes CASSLKGGGQGNSPLHF.

This clonotype has only a few counts. This sequence joins TRBV7-2 and TRBJ2-1, with D hard to call. The CDR3 consists of 14 residues. Per the germline V gene, CDR1 is SGHTA and CDR2 is FQGNSA. V was trimmed by 1 base and J by 12 bases, leaving 16 bases between them. Here the CDR3 reads CASSLEASRVRQFF. CDR3 in DNA: TGTGCCAGCAGCTTAGAGGCCAGTCGAGTTCGGCAGTTCTTC. The variable domain in full, completed from reference TRBV7-2 and TRBJ2-1, reads GAGVSQSPSNKVTEKGKDVELRCDPISGHTALYWYRQSLGQGLEFLIYFQGNSAPDKSGLPSDRFSAERTGGSVSTLTIQRTQQEDSAVYLCASSLEASRVRQFFGPGTRLTVL.

This chain joins TRBV28 and TRBJ1-2, with a tentative D call TRBD1 (5 bases). Trimming removed 2 bases from V and 4 bases from J, with 14 bases in between. Germline V gene lookup returns CDR1 MDHEN and CDR2 SYDVKM. CDR3 length: 15 amino acids. CDR3 in amino acids: CASSLGGVQGYGYTF. The CDR3 bases are TGTGCCAGCAGTTTAGGGGGGGTGCAGGGCTATGGCTACACCTTC.

The rearrangement joins TRBV5-6 to TRBJ2-3, with D perhaps TRBD1 (5 bases). This CDR3 is built from 15 residues. Germline V gives CDR1 SGHDT, CDR2 YYEEEE. V was shortened by 1 base and J by 5 bases, with 14 bases between the two germline ends. CDR3 in DNA: TGTGCCAGCAGCTTGTTCCCAGACCAGGGAGATACGCAGTATTTT. It codes for CASSLFPDQGDTQYF.